This T cell receptor (beta chain) stems from a study of CD8+ T cells in alopecia areata. Points from the study as a whole: In scalp and blood, many expanded lesional clones persisted during tofacitinib.

The authors extracted RNA and reverse transcribed it into cDNA as the sequencing template. TCRdb's table, derived via immunoSEQ multiplex PCR, lists solely in-frame clones and lacks some. The sample consists of 200,000 or so clones, roughly two fifths of them appearing once. To note about this clone: The antigen remains unidentified.

V gave up 0 bases and J gave up 1 base, with 9 bases separating them. CDR1 and CDR2 (germline): GTSNPN, SVGIG (reference sequence). The CDR3 sequence is 14 residues long. Treatment noted: oral pan-JAK inhibitor, 5-10 mg twice daily. Sampling of alopecia areata patients yielded lesional scalp punch biopsies as well as peripheral blood. The rearrangement joins TRBV30 to TRBJ1-1; D is unresolved. The receptor's source is a human donor with alopecia areata. The sample was CD4+ T cells sorted from blood, taken between weeks 30 and 35, from a patient treated with tofacitinib. The CDR3 loop is CAWSVRRSNTEAFF. The CDR3, as DNA: TGTGCCTGGAGTGTACGGCGGTCGAACACTGAAGCTTTCTTT.